The subject of this entry is one T cell receptor beta chain. It lacks a known antigen. No base-level quality is on record; no much larger clone is a single base apart. Counted from cysteine to phenylalanine, this CDR3 has 15 amino acids. Solely the CDR3 DNA is kept, with 45 bases framed from the first base. CDR1 and CDR2, looked up from the germline V gene, are MGHRA and YSYEKL. V sheds 5 bases and J sheds 1 base, leaving 14 bases between their ends. Receptors were amplified or captured by the immunoSEQ multiplex PCR assay. For the multiplex PCR, a mixture combining 60 forward primers for TCR Vbeta segments and 13 reverse primers for TCR Jbeta segments was used. The CDR3 region of rearranged TCR beta genes was amplified from genomic DNA with a multiplex PCR assay. The Illumina HiSeq System was used to sequence the amplified TCR beta libraries as 87-base-pair reads. For the original study's pipeline: A later analysis tallied 70 million to 100 million unique TCR beta chains across the 640 or so repertoires, and approximately 12 million of those chains were shared by two or more donors. To remove PCR and sequencing errors, raw reads were error-corrected and collapsed into unique sequences using a nearest-neighbor algorithm that merged closely related sequences. Alignment of CDR3 sequences to IMGT reference sequences was used to assign V, D and J gene segments. For a sequence to be retained, at least a six-nucleotide match to both a V gene segment and a J gene segment was required. A rearrangement was called productive if the CDR3 had no stop codons and remained in frame with V and J, and every other rearrangement was called non-productive. Following IMGT convention, CDR3 was defined as the stretch from the second conserved V-encoded cysteine to the conserved J-encoded phenylalanine. Sequences without an unambiguous match to a single V gene segment were excluded from the earlier analysis of over 500 of the donors. An earlier analysis of 587 of the donors called V segments functional above 56.7% productive rearrangements and segregating when the between-donor standard deviation exceeded 5%. To diagnose cytomegalovirus status from the catalog of TCR beta chain sequences, a statistical classification framework was built. In a later analysis, TCR nucleotide sequences were compared against IMGT/GENE-DB human TR gene sequences so that V and J genes could be assigned. A later analysis assigned CDR3 sequences and most-parsimonious VDJ recombination scenarios with the TCRdist pipeline. In a later analysis, each TCR beta chain was defined by its CDR3 amino acid sequence together with its V-gene family, and reads without a unique V-gene family were excluded. As a way to deal with suspected cross-contamination and a sequencing artifact, a later analysis dropped approximately 590 nucleotide sequences that were highly shared and had low generation probability. In a later analysis, a clonal expansion index was calculated for each public chain from normalized within-repertoire ranks of inferred template counts. A later analysis computed generation probabilities with a VDJ recombination model fitted to out-of-frame rearrangements, and checked the results against IGoR. In a later analysis, hypergeometric tests were used to score TCR-TCR, TCR-HLA and TCR-CMV co-occurrence, with a repertoire-size bias correction applied to TCR pairs. To estimate false discovery rates, a later analysis permuted the HLA or CMV assignments 20 times. In a later analysis, co-occurring TCRs were grouped using DBSCAN, with TCRdist sequence similarity added in when clustering inside HLA-allele-positive subsets. Repertoires with fewer than 30,000 or more than 120,000 public chains were left out of co-occurrence clustering, as were four to six repertoires with anomalous nucleotide sharing. TCRdb's version of the immuneACCESS table is confined to in-frame rearrangements and falls short of the full clone set. An unresolved V gene accounts for under half of the shortfall where checked; the remainder is of unknown origin. V and J calls and clone size are given by that table; D and trimming were obtained from the DNA. This sample gives around 180,000 clones in total; around 79% of them show up just once. Together, the top ten hold roughly 1.6% of the sample.

This sample was taken from a study of cytomegalovirus exposure and HLA in healthy donors (dated by TCRdb to 2017 to 2019). Regarding the research as a whole: An earlier analysis of approximately 640 of the donors reported roughly 270 Gb of sequence data and some 120 million unique TCR beta sequences from some 180 million T cells. Approximately 300 gigabases of sequencing data and around 87 million unique TCR sequences were included in an early release covering about 600 HLA-typed donors. The genetic ancestry cluster associated with self-reported Caucasian donors included about 84% of the approximately 430 genotyped donors. The study aimed to test whether signatures of past pathogen exposure could be identified by cataloging public T cell receptors. Using immunosequencing, the study profiled T cell repertoires from fewer than 850 subjects and related those repertoires to cytomegalovirus serostatus. Besides the first cohort of about 730 subjects, a separate validation cohort made up of 120 different subjects was used. To predict cytomegalovirus infection status, the study combined high-throughput TCR immunosequencing, statistical association of individual TCRs with disease status, and machine learning. A later analysis re-examined previously published TCR beta repertoires from 600 to 700 donors and added high-resolution HLA genotyping to investigate patterns of TCR occurrence. The later analysis used no new phenotypic data to find candidate immune exposures, relying instead on TCR beta sequences and their occurrence across donors. To decide whether each TCR beta V gene segment behaved as functional or pseudogenic, an earlier analysis of several hundred of the donors relied on high-throughput TCR beta sequencing. Donor age, sex, ethnicity and CMV serostatus were collected together with the repertoire data. A later genetic analysis took genome-wide SNP genotypes for 398 of the 666 donors and used that subset as a discovery cohort. Every repertoire in the discovery cohort had been generated on one and the same sequencing platform. HLA typing included class I and class II loci at four-digit resolution. Typing coverage varied by locus: roughly 629-630 donors for A, B, C, DRB1 and DQB1; roughly 560 for DQA1; more than 600 for DPA1; approximately 450 for DPB1. Four to six DR-DQ haplotypes were handled as single units for association and clustering, since linkage in the cohort was strong. Across about 370 genotyped donors of the cohort, an average of about 200,000 unique TCR beta nucleotide sequences per donor were sequenced, and 15% to 20% of those sequences were non-productive. Summary of the overall study and its limitations: Because HLA typing was missing for some donors at each locus, association tests included only the typed subset. The cohort was sequenced for TCR beta chains only, and without alpha or paired-chain data the features that could be detected were limited. In a later analysis, TCR association rates were found to vary across HLA loci, with the most associated TCRs seen for DRB1 alleles and the fewest for HLA-C alleles. A later analysis found that most CMV-associated TCR beta chains appeared HLA-restricted, with HLA associations seemingly driven largely by CMV exposure. Presence/absence analyses assumed roughly uniform sequencing depth across donors, an assumption that may not hold. The earlier analysis of approximately 540 of the donors excluded about 16 rarely observed V segments, including chromosome 9 orphons, because counts were too low. The authors suggested that the approach could potentially be generalized to other disease states and immunological phenotypes. In both the original and validation cohorts, the classifier was reported to diagnose cytomegalovirus status with high specificity and sensitivity. In an earlier analysis of approximately 590 of the donors, most TCR beta V segments appeared in productive rearrangements about 90% or about 30% of the time, broadly matching IMGT annotations. In vitro tests confirmed that a few of the cytomegalovirus-associated TCR beta chains recognize cytomegalovirus antigens. Immune exposure information for the cohort was limited to CMV serostatus. In the study, roughly 160 TCR beta chains were listed as associated with cytomegalovirus. V-gene and J-gene trimming of TCR beta chains was associated with a missense DCLRE1C variant in a later genetic analysis, and the association was replicated in an independent cohort. Strong co-occurrence of HLA alleles, especially DR and DQ, made assigning TCR associations to individual alleles difficult. In a later genetic analysis, fewer N-insertions in productive TCRs were reported among donors in an Asian-associated ancestry cluster than the approximately 710-donor mean. The 87-base-pair reads could not distinguish some IMGT-functional V segments, including TRBV6-2 and TRBV6-3, so those segments were excluded. In a later analysis, several top co-occurrence clusters were reported to appear linked to parvovirus B19, influenza, CMV and Epstein-Barr virus. A cluster of highly shared sequence variants was judged likely to represent a technical artifact of the sequencing pipeline. Most TCR sequences were observed very rarely across donors, whereas some public TCRs were present in many individuals. Linkage disequilibrium might explain the correlated functional status among segregating V segments, but an unknown experimental factor could not be excluded. At a false discovery rate of 0.05, a later analysis linked 16,951 TCR beta sequences to specific HLA alleles. A further reported finding was that TCR beta sequences accurately predicted the HLA-A and HLA-B alleles for most subjects in the first cohort. A later analysis found that HLA-associated TCR beta chains were more clonally expanded and had lower generation probabilities than equally common non-associated chains.

The cohort comprised some 680 healthy bone marrow donors. Cohort members were all nominally healthy when sampled, although unrecorded immune exposures were likely present. The donor tested CMV seronegative, placing the donor among the 352 seronegative members of the cohort. Every donor gave a peripheral blood sample, and the peripheral blood mononuclear cells from that sample were used for TCR beta sequencing. The Qiagen DNeasy Blood Extraction Kit was used to extract genomic DNA from the blood cell samples. The TCR comes from a woman in her forties or fifties in good health and CMV-seronegative. The sequenced sample was PBMCs. The chain uses TRBV4-1 and TRBJ1-1; TRBD1 might be the D gene, on 6 matching bases. Read as DNA, the sequence is TGCGCCAGCAGCTTTCCGGGGGGGCGGAACACTGAAGCTTTCTTT. This codes for CASSFPGGRNTEAFF.